The 20 T cell receptor beta chains given below trace back to one sample, sequenced in a study of blood T cell repertoires in COVID-19. The protocol was immunoSEQ multiplex PCR, while the TCRdb copy is restricted to in-frame clones and leaves out a portion. The sample shows 160,000 or so clones, approximately 80% of them seen only once. The sequenced material came from PBMCs or T cells enriched from blood (not recorded which). The receptors come from a woman aged 45-65 years who had recovered from COVID-19.

The rearrangement joins TRBV27 to TRBJ2-7; 9 positions match TRBD2. J lost 4 bases, V lost 6 bases, and 7 bases had no gene match. Germline values: CDR1 MNHEY, CDR2 SMNVEV (reference sequence). This CDR3 has 14 residues. In nucleotides, the CDR3 is TGTGCCAGCAGCCTATCGACTAGCGGATACGAGCAGTACTTC. This codes for CASSLSTSGYEQYF.

This clone was counted once. The CDR3 nucleotides are TGCGCCAGCAGCTACTTCGCGAACACTGAAGCTTTCTTT. This sequence encodes CASSYFANTEAFF. The rearrangement joins TRBV5-1 to TRBJ1-1, with no clear D. Trimming removed 3 bases at V and 1 base at J, with 7 bases between. Germline CDR1 and CDR2: SGHRS and YFSETQ. The CDR3 is made up of 13 amino acids.

The chain joins TRBV7-2 to TRBJ1-5; D possibly corresponds to TRBD1 (5 bases). CDR1 and CDR2 from the germline V gene are SGHTA and FQGNSA. V dropped 6 bases and J dropped 3 bases, with 15 bases sitting between them. The CDR3 loop spans 15 amino acids. The CDR3 bases are TGTGCCAGCAGTATCCAGGGTTTGGACAATCAGCCCCAGCATTTT. It translates to CASSIQGLDNQPQHF.

The chain is built from TRBV7-2 and TRBJ2-5; 9 bases are shared with TRBD2. Germline loops: CDR1 SGHTA, CDR2 FQGNSA. The CDR3 has 17 residues. Germline trimming cut 1 base from V and 4 bases from J; bases unmatched to any gene: 10. This chain's CDR3 is CASSLGWLAGIAETQYF. CDR3 nucleotide sequence: TGTGCCAGCAGCTTAGGATGGCTAGCGGGAATCGCAGAGACCCAGTACTTC.

The rearrangement links TRBV30 to TRBJ2-3, with D possibly matching TRBD1 (6 bases). CDR1 and CDR2 from the germline V gene are GTSNPN and SVGIG (reference sequence). Trimming pared 8 bases from V and 4 bases from J, leaving 16 bases between. The CDR3 runs to 13 residues. CDR3 in amino acids: CAGLYHRADTQYF. CDR3 sequence (DNA): TGTGCCGGGCTTTACCACAGGGCAGATACGCAGTATTTT.

The chain couples TRBV7-8 to TRBJ2-2; 7 positions agree with TRBD1. Germline V gives CDR1 SGHVS, CDR2 FQNEAQ. J was trimmed by 6 bases and V by 4 bases; bases with no gene match: 5. The CDR3 length is 14 residues. The CDR3 coding sequence is TGTGCCAGCAGCTCGAGGGGGCTGTCCGGGGAGCTGTTTTTT. It encodes CASSSRGLSGELFF.

This clone is a singleton in its sample. The V and J genes are TRBV11-2 and TRBJ1-4; possibly TRBD1 for D (6 bases). V was pared by 5 bases and J by 3 bases, with 10 bases between. The CDR3 contains 14 residues. CDR1 and CDR2 from the germline V gene are SGHAT and FQNNGV. CDR3 nucleotide sequence: TGTGCCAGCAGCCGCACAGGGCCTAATGAAAAACTGTTTTTT. It translates to CASSRTGPNEKLFF.

The chain has TRBV5-1 and TRBJ2-3, with D perhaps matching TRBD2 (6 bases). Trimming took 0 bases from V and 2 from J, leaving 16 bases between them. Germline lookup yields CDR1 SGHRS and CDR2 YFSETQ. The CDR3 runs 17 residues. In nucleotides, the CDR3 is TGCGCCAGCAGCTTGGTTCGCGGCGGGGTATCCACAGATACGCAGTATTTT. Protein sequence: CASSLVRGGVSTDTQYF.

The V call is TRBV7-9, the J call TRBJ2-7, with D tentatively TRBD1 (5 bases). This CDR3 is 14 amino acids long. Germline lookup yields CDR1 SEHNR and CDR2 FQNEAQ (reference sequence). Trimming removed 3 bases from V and 3 bases from J, with 12 bases in between. The CDR3 nucleotides are TGTGCCAGCAGCTTTGGGGCAGAGAGCTACGAGCAGTACTTC. Translating it yields CASSFGAESYEQYF.

This clone was detected only a few times. One end of the junction varies from germline; a read error may be responsible. The chain is built from TRBV2 and TRBJ1-4, with 8 bases aligning to TRBD1. This CDR3 comprises 15 residues. CDR1 SNHLY and CDR2 FYNNEI come from the germline V gene. The CDR3 protein is CASREGQGANEKLFF. The DNA of the CDR3 is TGTGCCAGCAGGGAAGGCCAGGGGGCGAATGAAAAACTGTTTTTT.

The CDR3 nucleotides are TGTGCCAGCAGCCAAGACCTATTAAGTCAGCCCCAGCATTTT. This translates into CASSQDLLSQPQHF. The V call is TRBV3-1 (or the pseudogene TRBV3-2), the J call TRBJ1-5; D remains unclear. The CDR3 sequence is 14 residues long. CDR1 is LGHDT and CDR2 is YNNKEL in the germline V gene (reference sequence). Trimming took off 0 bases at V and 6 bases at J, with 9 bases between the two ends.

The rearrangement joins TRBV7-2 to TRBJ2-3, with a weak D call TRBD1 (5 bases). This CDR3 is built from 15 residues. Germline loops: CDR1 SGHTA, CDR2 FQGNSA. Trimming took 1 base from V and 4 from J, leaving 12 bases between them. CDR3 sequence reads: CASSLDFRVSDTQYF. In nucleotides, the CDR3 is TGTGCCAGCAGCTTAGATTTCAGGGTTTCAGATACGCAGTATTTT.

J is TRBJ2-2 and V is TRBV5-4; no firm D call. With 0 bases removed from V and 0 bases from J, the gap between germline ends came to 9 bases. Germline CDR1 reads SGHNT; CDR2 reads YYREEE (reference sequence). This CDR3 contains 16 residues. CDR3 sequence reads: CASSLAGVSNTGELFF. The CDR3 DNA follows: TGTGCCAGCAGCTTGGCCGGTGTTTCGAACACCGGGGAGCTGTTTTTT.

The chain links TRBV7-8 to TRBJ1-5, with TRBD1 as a possible D gene (6 bases). The CDR3 loop spans 16 amino acids. Germline CDR1 reads SGHVS; CDR2 reads FQNEAQ. V gave up 1 base and J gave up 7 bases, with 17 bases separating them. The CDR3 nucleotides are TGTGCCAGCAGCTTAGGAGGAGCAGGGGAGGGACAGCCCCAGCATTTT. Protein product: CASSLGGAGEGQPQHF. Combining the CDR3 with reference TRBV7-8 and TRBJ1-5 gives the whole variable domain GAGVSQSPRYKVAKRGQDVALRCDPISGHVSLFWYQQALGQGPEFLTYFQNEAQLDKSGLPSDRFFAERPEGSVSTLKIQRTQQEDSAVYLCASSLGGAGEGQPQHFGDGTRLSIL.

The rearrangement uses TRBV5-1 and TRBJ2-1; 7 nucleotides align to TRBD1. This CDR3 region has 14 residues. V lost 9 bases and J lost 2; bases outside the gene matches: 8. Germline CDR1 reads SGHRS; CDR2 reads YFSETQ. The CDR3 sequence is CATAIGGAYNEQFF. In DNA form, the CDR3 reads TGCGCCACCGCTATAGGGGGCGCCTACAATGAGCAGTTCTTC.

This chain joins TRBV6-5 and TRBJ2-5; the D gene is possibly TRBD2 (7 bases). In germline, CDR1 is MNHEY, CDR2 SVGAGI. V gave up 2 bases and J gave up 5 bases, with 15 bases separating them. There are 15 residues in the CDR3. The CDR3 reads CASSYGRGRGETQYF. In DNA, the CDR3 is TGTGCCAGCAGTTACGGGAGGGGTAGGGGGGAGACCCAGTACTTC.

V usage is TRBV28 and J usage is TRBJ1-1, with 11 bases identical to TRBD1. CDR3 length: 17 residues. The germline CDR1 and CDR2 sequences are MDHEN and SYDVKM. With 5 bases clipped from V and 3 bases from J, the junction kept 11 bases outside the gene matches. The CDR3 sequence: CASSLGTGGLSDTEAFF. In nucleotides, the CDR3 is TGTGCCAGCAGTCTCGGGACAGGGGGTTTATCGGACACTGAAGCTTTCTTT.

This sequence joins TRBV6-5 and TRBJ1-5, with D perhaps TRBD1 (5 bases). V lost 0 bases and J lost 2, with 8 bases in between. There are 15 residues in the CDR3. CDR1 and CDR2 (germline): MNHEY, SVGAGI. The CDR3 loop reads CASSYSFRGNQPQHF. As DNA, the CDR3 is TGTGCCAGCAGTTACTCGTTCAGGGGCAATCAGCCCCAGCATTTT.

The V gene is TRBV18, the J gene TRBJ2-6; D unresolved. CDR1 is KGHSH and CDR2 is LQKENI in the germline V gene. This CDR3 has 15 amino acids. The V and J ends lost 3 bases and 2 bases respectively, with 8 bases between them. The CDR3 protein is CASSPAVAGANVLTF. The CDR3, as DNA: TGTGCCAGCTCACCTGCGGTCGCTGGGGCCAACGTCCTGACTTTC.

As for this clone: A much larger clone sits a single nucleotide away, making a read error possible. The chain is built from TRBV5-8 and TRBJ2-3, with 9 nucleotides matching TRBD2. The V and J ends lost 0 bases and 1 base, in that order; junction bases with no gene match: 0. Germline V lookup: CDR1 SGHTS, CDR2 YDEGEE. The CDR3 covers 15 residues. CDR3 protein: CASSLGTSGTDTQYF. CDR3 sequence (DNA): TGTGCCAGCAGCTTGGGGACTAGCGGCACAGATACGCAGTATTTT.